These 27 T cell receptor beta chains originate from one sample sequenced in a study of CD8+ T cells in alopecia areata. Stated treatment: oral pan-JAK inhibitor, 5-10 mg twice daily. Isolated RNA was reverse transcribed into cDNA used as the sequencing template. Only in-frame clones appear in the TCRdb table, and some are missing; sequencing was by immunoSEQ multiplex PCR. The data hold under 350,000 clones, with 58% observed a single time. This material consisted of CD4+ T cells sorted from blood, taken at week 24, from a patient treated with tofacitinib. The receptor set was obtained from a human donor with alopecia areata.

About this clone: One end of the junction does not line up with germline, which may come from a read error. The V call is TRBV4-3, the J call TRBJ2-3; 12 bases align to TRBD2. Germline lookup yields CDR1 LGHNA and CDR2 YSLEER. The CDR3 is made up of 20 amino acids. CDR3 region: CASSQDGPTGLAGRTDTQYF. In DNA form, the CDR3 reads TGCGCCAGCAGCCAAGATGGCCCCACCGGACTAGCGGGGCGCACGGATACGCAGTATTTT.

The chain links TRBV4-3 to TRBJ2-3; D unresolved. Per the germline V gene, CDR1 is LGHNA and CDR2 is YSLEER. The CDR3 sequence is 14 residues long. Between the trimmed V and J ends, which lost 1 base and 1 base, there was a span of 6 bases. CDR3 protein: CASSQGGRTDTQYF. The CDR3 DNA follows: TGCGCCAGCAGCCAAGGTGGGCGCACAGATACGCAGTATTTT.

This clone turned up a few times. The chain couples TRBV5-1 to TRBJ2-5, with TRBD1 identical over 7 bases. Germline-derived CDR1 and CDR2 are SGHRS and YFSETQ. The J segment lost 2 bases and the V segment lost 4 bases, leaving 8 bases of the junction unmatched. The CDR3 is 15 amino acids. This chain's CDR3 is CASSGIGTAQETQYF. The CDR3 DNA is TGCGCCAGCAGCGGGATCGGGACAGCTCAAGAGACCCAGTACTTC.

This clone has just a few counts. V is TRBV2 and J is TRBJ1-1; perhaps TRBD1 as D (6 bases). V gave up 7 bases and J gave up 1 base, with 13 bases separating them. This CDR3 spans 14 amino acids. Looked up from germline, CDR1 is SNHLY and CDR2 is FYNNEI. The CDR3 reads CASTQGPENTEAFF. CDR3 nucleotides: TGTGCCAGCACACAGGGTCCAGAGAACACTGAAGCTTTCTTT.

This clone was recorded a few times. This same CDR3 is encoded by further DNA sequences in the sample. The V call is TRBV18, the J call TRBJ2-7; D remains unclear. The CDR3 length is 13 residues. V lost 3 bases, J lost 1 base, and 7 bases lay in between. Germline V gene sequence: CDR1 KGHSH, CDR2 LQKENI. CDR3 amino acids: CASSPAGSYEQYF. In DNA, the CDR3 is TGTGCCAGCTCACCGGCCGGTTCCTACGAGCAGTACTTC.

This clone was detected only a few times. The V and J genes are TRBV29-1 and TRBJ2-7; D remains unclear. Germline V CDR1 and CDR2: SQVTM, ANQGSEA. V was clipped by 4 bases and J by 1 base, with 8 bases between them. CDR3 length: 12 amino acids. The CDR3 DNA sequence: TGCAGCGTTGCTGACGGATCCTACGAGCAGTACTTC. Translated: CSVADGSYEQYF.

The CDR3 DNA is TGTGCCAGCAGTTACTCGACAGGAGTAGTTGAAAAACTGTTTTTT. Translated: CASSYSTGVVEKLFF. V is TRBV6-5 and J is TRBJ1-4; tentatively, D is TRBD1 (6 bases). V was clipped by 0 bases and J by 7 bases, with 12 bases between them. Germline values: CDR1 MNHEY, CDR2 SVGAGI. This CDR3 spans 15 amino acids.

The chain uses TRBV15 and TRBJ1-1; no firm D call. Trimming shortened V by 1 base and J by 0 bases, and 6 bases separated the two germline ends. Looked up from germline, CDR1 is LNHNV and CDR2 is YYDKDF (reference sequence). The CDR3 is made up of 14 amino acids. The CDR3 sequence: CATSRAGMNTEAFF. The CDR3 coding sequence is TGTGCCACCAGCAGAGCCGGCATGAACACTGAAGCTTTCTTT.

The chain carries TRBV28 and TRBJ2-5; a possible D gene is TRBD1 (5 bases). CDR3 size: 14 residues. Trimming took off 8 bases at V and 3 bases at J, with 16 bases between the two ends. Germline V gene data show CDR1 as MDHEN and CDR2 as SYDVKM. The CDR3 reads CASGVGALKETQYF. Here the CDR3 DNA reads TGTGCCAGCGGGGTAGGGGCACTAAAAGAGACCCAGTACTTC.

The CDR3 is CASTRHTPAGDGETQYF. The CDR3 nucleotides read TGTGCCAGCACCAGACACACGCCCGCGGGGGATGGAGAGACCCAGTACTTC. This chain joins TRBV11-2 and TRBJ2-5, with 7 bases identical to TRBD2. The trim removed 7 bases at V and 4 bases at J, leaving 18 bases unmatched. The V gene's germline CDR1 is SGHAT and CDR2 FQNNGV. CDR3 length: 17 residues.

The chain couples TRBV9 to TRBJ2-3, with a possible D match to TRBD2 (6 bases). The CDR3 sequence is 14 residues long. Trimming removed 7 bases from V and 0 bases from J, with 12 bases in between. Germline V gene sequence: CDR1 SGDLS, CDR2 YYNGEE. Written as DNA, the CDR3 is TGTGCCAGCGGCGGGGCCTTAAGCACAGATACGCAGTATTTT. The encoded protein is CASGGALSTDTQYF. Looking up the rest from reference TRBV9 and TRBJ2-3 gives the full variable domain: DSGVTQTPKHLITATGQRVTLRCSPRSGDLSVYWYQQSLDQGLQFLIQYYNGEERAKGNILERFSAQQFPDLHSELNLSSLELGDSALYFCASGGALSTDTQYFGPGTRLTVL.

The V and J genes are TRBV7-8 and TRBJ2-1; 11 bases are a match to TRBD2. CDR1 is SGHVS and CDR2 is FQNEAQ in the germline V gene. This CDR3 is 20 amino acids long. V shed 5 bases and J 5 bases; nucleotides not matched to a gene: 20. CDR3 bases: TGTGCCAGCAGCCCATACGTTTATAGCGGGGGGGCGCGTTTTCACAATGAGCAGTTCTTC. This gives the protein CASSPYVYSGGARFHNEQFF.

The rearrangement links TRBV5-6 to TRBJ1-2; 8 bases match TRBD1. CDR3 length: 14 residues. CDR1 SGHDT and CDR2 YYEEEE come from the germline V gene. The V and J ends lost 6 bases and 5 bases, in that order; junction bases with no gene match: 9. CDR3: CASKPDRGGYGYTF. CDR3 DNA: TGTGCCAGCAAACCCGACAGGGGAGGGTATGGCTACACCTTC.

This sequence joins TRBV5-1 and TRBJ1-2; D possibly corresponds to TRBD1 (6 bases). Trimming shortened V by 5 bases and J by 6 bases, and 17 bases separated the two germline ends. Per the germline V gene, CDR1 is SGHRS and CDR2 is YFSETQ. This CDR3 spans 14 amino acids. This CDR3 reads CASSRDGQINGYTF. DNA of the CDR3: TGCGCCAGCAGTCGCGACGGACAGATCAATGGCTACACCTTC.

V is TRBV7-9 and J is TRBJ2-2; D could derive from TRBD1 or TRBD2 (6 bases each). V lost 3 bases and J lost 0, with 11 bases in between. This CDR3 spans 16 amino acids. Germline V lookup: CDR1 SEHNR, CDR2 FQNEAQ (reference sequence). The CDR3, as DNA: TGTGCCAGCAGCTTGAAGGGGGGCTCGAACACCGGGGAGCTGTTTTTT. Encoded protein: CASSLKGGSNTGELFF.

J is TRBJ1-6 and V is TRBV9; 10 bases are shared with TRBD1. Germline values: CDR1 SGDLS, CDR2 YYNGEE. V shed 0 bases and J 10 bases; nucleotides not matched to a gene: 4. CDR3 length equals 15 residues. The CDR3 loop reads CASSVVGTGDSPLHF. The CDR3 bases are TGTGCCAGCAGCGTAGTAGGGACAGGGGACTCACCCCTCCACTTT. The variable domain in full, with the rest retrieved from reference TRBV9 and TRBJ1-6, is DSGVTQTPKHLITATGQRVTLRCSPRSGDLSVYWYQQSLDQGLQFLIQYYNGEERAKGNILERFSAQQFPDLHSELNLSSLELGDSALYFCASSVVGTGDSPLHFGNGTRLTVT.

The rearrangement joins TRBV30 to TRBJ2-5, with 9 positions matching TRBD2. CDR1 and CDR2 from the germline V gene are GTSNPN and SVGIG (reference sequence). The CDR3 length is 14 residues. With 2 bases clipped from V and 5 bases from J, the junction kept 6 bases outside the gene matches. In DNA, the CDR3 is TGTGCCTGGAGTATAGGGCTAGCGGGGGAGACCCAGTACTTC. This gives the protein CAWSIGLAGETQYF.

This rearrangement joins TRBV30 to TRBJ1-1, with TRBD1 as a possible D gene (6 bases). Germline CDR1 reads GTSNPN; CDR2 reads SVGIG (reference sequence). Trimming left V 3 bases short and J 1 base short, with 9 bases between. CDR3 size: 13 residues. The CDR3 region is CAWSPGQNTEAFF. As DNA, the CDR3 is TGTGCCTGGAGCCCGGGACAGAACACTGAAGCTTTCTTT.

This clone was seen more than once but under ten times. Other nucleotide sequences from this sample produce the same CDR3. V gene TRBV6-6 combines with J gene TRBJ2-7; a weak D match, TRBD1 (5 bases). Trimming cost V 6 bases and J 0 bases, with 12 bases left between them. Germline values: CDR1 MNHNY, CDR2 SVGAGI (reference sequence). CDR3 size: 14 residues. The CDR3: CASRRTGSSYEQYF. The CDR3 nucleotides are TGTGCCAGCAGGAGAACAGGATCCTCCTACGAGCAGTACTTC.

This clone was seen only a few times. This rearrangement joins TRBV14 to TRBJ1-1; D remains ambiguous. The CDR3 consists of 16 residues. In germline, CDR1 is SGHDN, CDR2 FVKESK. With 2 bases removed from V and 0 bases from J, the gap between germline ends came to 13 bases. The CDR3 sequence is CASSQRGYRMNTEAFF. The CDR3 DNA sequence: TGTGCCAGCAGCCAAAGAGGGTATAGGATGAACACTGAAGCTTTCTTT.

The chain recombines TRBV7-9 with TRBJ1-5, with D tentatively TRBD1 (6 bases). The CDR3 length is 17 residues. Trimming took 2 bases from V and 0 from J, leaving 14 bases between them. Germline V gives CDR1 SEHNR, CDR2 FQNEAQ (reference sequence). The CDR3 bases are TGTGCCAGCAGCTTATGGGCAGGGGCAGGTAGCAATCAGCCCCAGCATTTT. It is translated as CASSLWAGAGSNQPQHF.

This clone was seen ten or more times. This rearrangement joins TRBV6-5 to TRBJ2-1, with 9 bases fitting TRBD2. The V segment lost 5 bases and the J segment 1 base; nucleotides outside the gene matches: 3. CDR1 is MNHEY and CDR2 is SVGAGI in the germline V gene. The CDR3 loop spans 15 amino acids. Here the CDR3 reads CASSRGGASYNEQFF. The CDR3 DNA sequence: TGTGCCAGCAGTCGCGGGGGGGCTTCCTACAATGAGCAGTTCTTC.

This rearrangement joins TRBV30 to TRBJ1-6; 8 bases match TRBD1. CDR3 size: 13 residues. The trim removed 3 bases at V and 10 bases at J, leaving 5 bases unmatched. CDR1 GTSNPN and CDR2 SVGIG come from the germline V gene (reference sequence). This CDR3 reads CAWSGQGQSPLHF. The DNA for the CDR3 is TGTGCCTGGAGCGGACAGGGCCAATCACCCCTCCACTTT.

DNA for the CDR3: TGTGCCAGCAGCGAGGCAGGGGGATACAATGAGCAGTTCTTC. It is translated as CASSEAGGYNEQFF. V usage is TRBV9 and J usage is TRBJ2-1; 7 nucleotides line up with TRBD1. V dropped 3 bases and J dropped 4; count of bases not matched to a gene: 4. Looked up from germline, CDR1 is SGDLS and CDR2 is YYNGEE. The CDR3 runs to 14 residues.

The J gene is TRBJ2-2, the V gene TRBV29-1, with TRBD1 matching over 11 bases. Germline V gene lookup returns CDR1 SQVTM and CDR2 ANQGSEA. V shed 7 bases and J 2 bases; nucleotides not matched to a gene: 3. The CDR3 runs 14 residues. The CDR3 loop is CSGGQGANTGELFF. In nucleotides, the CDR3 is TGCAGCGGTGGACAGGGGGCAAACACCGGGGAGCTGTTTTTT.

The chain combines TRBV5-4 with TRBJ2-5; TRBD2 agrees at 13 bases. Germline V gene lookup returns CDR1 SGHNT and CDR2 YYREEE (reference sequence). With 3 bases clipped from V and 6 bases from J, the junction kept 5 bases outside the gene matches. The CDR3 length is 15 residues. The DNA of the CDR3 is TGTGCCAGCAGCTCGGGACTAGCGGGGCTACAGACCCAGTACTTC. Translation gives CASSSGLAGLQTQYF.

This clone was counted between two and nine times. The V call is TRBV19, the J call TRBJ1-1; D uncertain. This CDR3 contains 13 residues. Germline values: CDR1 LNHDA, CDR2 SQIVND (reference sequence). The V and J ends lost 5 bases and 3 bases respectively, with 10 bases between them. CDR3 sequence (DNA): TGTGCCAGTAGTGCCCGACGGGACACTGAAGCTTTCTTT. Translation: CASSARRDTEAFF. The full variable domain, rest sourced from reference TRBV19 and TRBJ1-1, is DGGITQSPKYLFRKEGQNVTLSCEQNLNHDAMYWYRQDPGQGLRLIYYSQIVNDFQKGDIAEGYSVSREKKESFPLTVTSAQKNPTAFYLCASSARRDTEAFFGQGTRLTVV.